Here is one T cell receptor (beta chain) with its context. Its antigen remains unidentified. The CDR3 totals 14 residues. Trimming shortened V by 1 base and J by 3 bases, and 8 bases separated the two germline ends. Germline lookup yields CDR1 MNHEY and CDR2 SMNVEV (reference sequence). These data originate in a study of OX40 agonist ivuxolimab in advanced cancers. Across the whole study: Head and neck, renal cell, melanoma or hepatocellular carcinoma were the cancers that dose-escalation patients had. Previous treatment with anti-PD-1, anti-PD-L1 or anti-CTLA-4 therapy was allowed; about 37% had received some. Those enrolled were 80% to 85% male, with a mean age of around 57 years and ages from roughly 23 to 80. Study-wide results and limits: The average count of expanded clones was higher among CD8+ T cells than among CD4+.

The data were produced by immunoSEQ multiplex PCR, yet TCRdb's version contains in-frame clones alone and is incomplete. The sample consists of tens of thousands of clones, approximately 79% of them appearing once. The starting material was CD4+ or CD8+ T cells sorted from blood, obtained in a trial of the OX40 agonist ivuxolimab. The receptor was derived from an adult with an advanced solid tumor such as melanoma, head and neck, liver or kidney cancer. The chain has TRBV27 and TRBJ2-3; D tentatively reads TRBD1 or TRBD2 (5 bases each). CDR3: CASSLYGATDTQYF. The CDR3 DNA reads as TGTGCCAGCAGTTTATACGGGGCGACAGATACGCAGTATTTT.